This TCR beta chain was captured in a study of T cells in Graves' hyperthyroidism and ophthalmopathy (dated by TCRdb to the late 2010s). Notes on the research overall: Peripheral blood samples were taken at initial diagnosis, before any treatment was given. The roughly 94 discovery patients were randomly divided into training and test sets at a 7:3 ratio. In roughly six Graves' hyperthyroidism patients, the study also compared T-cell repertoires from thyroid tissue with T-cell repertoires from blood. According to the paper, TCR Vbeta CDR3 sequencing was carried out on some 140 peripheral blood samples, which came from some 41 ophthalmopathy, some 73 hyperthyroidism and roughly 17 progressor patients. After sampling, hyperthyroidism patients received methimazole starting at 30 mg daily, and ophthalmopathy patients received high-dose intravenous methylprednisolone. Prospective prediction of ophthalmopathy was tested in an independent validation cohort consisting of some 20 hyperthyroidism patients and more than 15 patients who later progressed to ophthalmopathy. To identify distinguishing TCR V-J signatures, a discovery cohort of about 100 patients was used, comprising fewer than 45 with Graves' ophthalmopathy and about 59 with stable Graves' hyperthyroidism. General conclusions and limits of the study: No statistical method was used to set the sample size in advance, and investigators knew the group allocation. In validation, the model predicted progression to ophthalmopathy with roughly 66% sensitivity and around 72% specificity, a median of approximately 6.5 months before onset. In cross-validation, a model built on a 13 V-J signature told ophthalmopathy apart from stable hyperthyroidism with approximately 90% sensitivity and roughly 83% specificity, and in testing the same model reached 80%/75%. Most expanded thyroid clonotypes (frequency above 0.001) were also found in blood, which suggests that blood repertoires may mirror thyroid immune responses.

In the ophthalmopathy patients, disease was moderately to severely active, with a Clinical Activity Score of 3 or more, a NOSPECS grade of 4 or more, and a duration of less than 3 months. Patients with uncontrolled infections, other autoimmune diseases, pregnancy or lactation were excluded. Clinical symptoms, serum thyroxine and TRAb, thyroid ultrasound, and orbital computed tomography formed the basis for the diagnoses. PBMCs were separated from under 12 ml of fresh peripheral blood using Ficoll-Paque density gradient centrifugation. Total RNA was extracted with Trizol reagent, and quality was checked on an Agilent 2100 Bioanalyzer. The TCR beta CDR3 regions were amplified from the RNA transcripts. For the first round of RT-PCR on the TCR CDR3, the HTBI primer set was used together with the Qiagen OneStep RT-PCR kit. Libraries were constructed in a second round of multiplex PCR, after which size selection and purification were carried out. Libraries were sequenced paired-end with 100 bp reads on an Illumina HiSeq2000. Concerning the study's data processing: SOAPnuke was used to process the raw data, throwing out any read that contained adapters or uncalled bases, had a mean Phred below 15, or lacked an exact constant-primer or identifier match. High-quality paired reads were merged with COPE v1.2.5, and unique nucleotide sequences were defined as clonotypes. MiTCR v1.1 was used to align clonotypes to the IMGT TRBV, TRBD and TRBJ reference segments. Analysis was restricted to V-J combinations with a frequency above 0.0001, which covered roughly 99% of repertoires. The TCS score was defined as F50 (clonal expansion) divided by E x V (chaos), with BLOSUM62-based TCRdist calculated between CDR3 peptides within each V-J. Welch's t-statistics and random forest reduced roughly 530 V-J features to fewer than 15, which were used in a naive Bayes classifier (R e1071). TCRdb trimmed public reads at Q25 via fastp, called clones via MiXCR and kept in-frame beta chains. Each record represents a unique CDR3 protein, reported with the most common genes and DNA among its rows. What appears here as the V and J calls and clone size reflects TCRdb's work, not the paper's. For this sample there are about half a million distinct CDR3 sequences; roughly 24% appear just once. The top ten clones comprise around 11% of the sample.

This clonotype was picked up many times. Its antigen is not yet known. No per-base quality is available; no much larger clone lies one base away. This sequence originates from a woman younger than 45 with Graves' ophthalmopathy. Sequenced material: blood.

Read as DNA, the sequence is TGCGCCAGCAGCCTGGGACTAGCTGTAGAGACCCAGTACTTC. This sequence encodes CASSLGLAVETQYF. This sequence uses TRBV4-1 and TRBJ2-5; 9 middle bases align to TRBD2. The CDR3 has 14 amino acids, counting the end cysteine and phenylalanine. Only the CDR3 portion is preserved as DNA: 42 bases, with reading frame beginning at the first base. The V end gives up 4 bases and the J end 4 bases, leaving 4 bases in the junction not matched to a gene. In the germline V gene, CDR1 corresponds to MGHRA and CDR2 to YSYEKL.